This T cell receptor beta chain was recovered during a study of blood T cell repertoires in COVID-19. Looking at the study overall: COVID-19 samples from acute and convalescent phases originated in the United States, Italy and Spain. PBMCs, B-cell-depleted T cells, or T cells were the source of the cDNA or gDNA that made up the material.

Original processing methods: Estimates of nucleated cell counts were drawn from the amplification of reference gene primers. Here immunoSEQ multiplex PCR was the method, and the copy in TCRdb shows in-frame clones only, minus some. That table is the source of V, J and clone size, and D and trimming were worked out from the DNA. The sample comprises about 210,000 clones, 88% of which are singletons, and roughly 1.5% rests with the top ten. After removal of 6 bases from V and 1 base from J, the junction contained 9 bases not matched to a gene. The CDR3 covers 15 residues. CDR1 WNHNN and CDR2 SYGVQD come from the germline V gene (reference sequence).

The sequenced material came from peripheral blood. The source of this sequence is a man aged 18 to 35 with active or convalescent COVID-19. This chain connects TRBV10-1 to TRBJ2-7; TRBD1 aligns across 7 bases. CDR3 coding DNA: TGCGCCAGCAGAGACCGGGACAGATCATCCTACGAGCAGTACTTC. It encodes CASRDRDRSSYEQYF.